This TCR beta chain was retrieved from a study of shared clonotypes between healthy human individuals. Study context: Three plates were used per donor for CD4 naive, three for CD4 memory, two for CD8 naive and one for CD8 memory. General study findings and limits: An effect of sequencing depth on clonotype sharing among donors was expected. Clonotypes that were shared across four donors made up roughly 5% of naive CD4 clonotypes.

Details on this clone: Its target is not known.

The V end lost 4 bases, the J end lost 0 bases, and 15 bases lay between the germline ends. CDR1 is SGHRS and CDR2 is YFSETQ in the germline V gene. This CDR3 has 16 amino acids. The assay was run at deep level. Here immunoSEQ multiplex PCR was the method, and the copy in TCRdb shows in-frame clones only, minus some. The sample includes over a million clones, around 74% of them seen just once. Sequencing was performed on memory CD4+ T cells sorted from blood. Subset given: CD45RA-negative fraction. The clonotype originates from a man aged 18-30 years in good health. The genes are TRBV5-1 and TRBJ2-3, with D maybe TRBD1 (6 bases). The CDR3 sequence is CASSLLRGSSTDTQYF. The CDR3 coding sequence is TGCGCCAGCAGCCTACTTAGGGGGTCTAGCACAGATACGCAGTATTTT.